The clone carrying this TCR beta chain came up a few times. The antigen is unknown. Germline assignment: CDR1 SEHNR and CDR2 FQNEAQ (reference sequence). This CDR3 has 13 amino acids. V lost 0 bases, J lost 7 bases, and 6 bases lay in between. Healthy bone marrow donors formed the donor group. Though probably carrying unrecorded immune exposures, donors were nominally healthy at sampling. This sample stems from a study of cytomegalovirus exposure and HLA in healthy donors. Study results and limitations: There were some V segments, including TRBV6-2 and TRBV6-3, excluded as indistinguishable.

60 Vbeta and 13 Jbeta primers were used in PCR. Clones were read by immunoSEQ multiplex PCR, and TCRdb kept only the in-frame ones, dropping some. Of roughly 150,000 clones listed, roughly 84% are singletons. Sequenced material: PBMCs. V and J are TRBV7-9 and TRBJ1-4, with D unclear. This TCR was sampled from a man under 40 in good health and CMV-seropositive. The CDR3 reads CASSLAGSEKLFF. The CDR3 DNA reads TGTGCCAGCAGCTTAGCAGGGAGTGAAAAACTGTTTTTT.